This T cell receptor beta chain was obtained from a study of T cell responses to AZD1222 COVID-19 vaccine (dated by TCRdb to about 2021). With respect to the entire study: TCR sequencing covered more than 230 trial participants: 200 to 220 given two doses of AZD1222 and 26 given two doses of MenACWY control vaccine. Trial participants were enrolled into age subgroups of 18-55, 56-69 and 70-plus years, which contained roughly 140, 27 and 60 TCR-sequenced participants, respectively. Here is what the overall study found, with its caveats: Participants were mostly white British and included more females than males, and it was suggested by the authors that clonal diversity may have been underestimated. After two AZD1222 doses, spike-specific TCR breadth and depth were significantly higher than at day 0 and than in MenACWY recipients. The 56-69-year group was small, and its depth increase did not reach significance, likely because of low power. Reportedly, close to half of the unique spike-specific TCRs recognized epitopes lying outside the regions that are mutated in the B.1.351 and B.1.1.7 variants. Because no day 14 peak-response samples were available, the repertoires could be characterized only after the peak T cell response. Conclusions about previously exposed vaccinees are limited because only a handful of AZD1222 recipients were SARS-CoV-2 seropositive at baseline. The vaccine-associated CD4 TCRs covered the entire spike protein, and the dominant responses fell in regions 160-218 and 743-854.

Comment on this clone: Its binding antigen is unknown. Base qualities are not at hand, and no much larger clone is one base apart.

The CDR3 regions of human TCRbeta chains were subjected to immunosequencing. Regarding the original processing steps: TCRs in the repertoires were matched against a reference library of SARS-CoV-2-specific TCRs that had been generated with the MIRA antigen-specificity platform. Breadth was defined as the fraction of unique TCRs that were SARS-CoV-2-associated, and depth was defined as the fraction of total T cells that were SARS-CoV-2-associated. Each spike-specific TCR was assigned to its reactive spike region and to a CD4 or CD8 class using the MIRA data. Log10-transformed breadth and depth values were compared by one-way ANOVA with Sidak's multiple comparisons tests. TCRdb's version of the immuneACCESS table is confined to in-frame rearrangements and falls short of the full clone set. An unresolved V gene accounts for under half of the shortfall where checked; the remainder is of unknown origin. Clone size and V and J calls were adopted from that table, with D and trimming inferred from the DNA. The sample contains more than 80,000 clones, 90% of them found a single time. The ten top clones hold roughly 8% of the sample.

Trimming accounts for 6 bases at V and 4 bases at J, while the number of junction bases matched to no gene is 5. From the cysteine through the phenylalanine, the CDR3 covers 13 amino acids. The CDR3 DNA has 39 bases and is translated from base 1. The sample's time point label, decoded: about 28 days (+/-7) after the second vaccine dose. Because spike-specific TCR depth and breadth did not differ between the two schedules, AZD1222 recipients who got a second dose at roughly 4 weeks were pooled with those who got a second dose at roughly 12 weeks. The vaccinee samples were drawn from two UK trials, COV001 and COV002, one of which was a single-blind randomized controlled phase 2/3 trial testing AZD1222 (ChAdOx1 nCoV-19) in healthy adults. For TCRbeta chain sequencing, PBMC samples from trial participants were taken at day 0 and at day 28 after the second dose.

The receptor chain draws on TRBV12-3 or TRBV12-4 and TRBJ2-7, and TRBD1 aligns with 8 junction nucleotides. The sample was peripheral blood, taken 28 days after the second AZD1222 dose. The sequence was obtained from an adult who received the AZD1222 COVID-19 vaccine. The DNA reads TGTGCCAGCAGGTCGACAGGGGCGTACGAGCAGTACTTC. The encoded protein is CASRSTGAYEQYF.